This T cell receptor beta chain was sequenced for a study of cytomegalovirus exposure and HLA in healthy donors. Germline V lookup: CDR1 SEHNR, CDR2 FQNEAQ (reference sequence). Trimming cost V 3 bases and J 4 bases, with 12 bases left between them. The CDR3 is 14 amino acids. Data came from immunoSEQ multiplex PCR; TCRdb stores just in-frame clones and leaves some out. The sample shows about 250,000 clones, roughly nine tenths of them seen only once. Sample: PBMCs. The receptor was derived from a man aged 18-30 years in good health and CMV-seropositive. The chain joins TRBV7-9 to TRBJ1-2, with D hard to call. Written as DNA, the CDR3 is TGTGCCAGCAGCTTGGAAGGGTGGGGCTATGGCTACACCTTC. Residues: CASSLEGWGYGYTF.